The source of this T cell receptor beta chain is a study of blood T cell repertoires in COVID-19. The data were produced by immunoSEQ multiplex PCR, yet TCRdb's version contains in-frame clones alone and is incomplete. The sample has fewer than 300,000 clones, about 89% seen once. This clone appeared a single time. CDR3 length equals 13 residues. The V end was cut by 3 bases, the J end by 0 bases, with 6 bases between. Germline V gene sequence: CDR1 SGDLS, CDR2 YYNGEE. The rearrangement joins TRBV9 to TRBJ1-1; D gene unclear. This receptor was taken from a woman in her 50s with acute or convalescent COVID-19. The source material was peripheral blood. CDR3 sequence (DNA): TGTGCCAGCAGCGGGGCACTGAACACTGAAGCTTTCTTT. It specifies CASSGALNTEAFF.